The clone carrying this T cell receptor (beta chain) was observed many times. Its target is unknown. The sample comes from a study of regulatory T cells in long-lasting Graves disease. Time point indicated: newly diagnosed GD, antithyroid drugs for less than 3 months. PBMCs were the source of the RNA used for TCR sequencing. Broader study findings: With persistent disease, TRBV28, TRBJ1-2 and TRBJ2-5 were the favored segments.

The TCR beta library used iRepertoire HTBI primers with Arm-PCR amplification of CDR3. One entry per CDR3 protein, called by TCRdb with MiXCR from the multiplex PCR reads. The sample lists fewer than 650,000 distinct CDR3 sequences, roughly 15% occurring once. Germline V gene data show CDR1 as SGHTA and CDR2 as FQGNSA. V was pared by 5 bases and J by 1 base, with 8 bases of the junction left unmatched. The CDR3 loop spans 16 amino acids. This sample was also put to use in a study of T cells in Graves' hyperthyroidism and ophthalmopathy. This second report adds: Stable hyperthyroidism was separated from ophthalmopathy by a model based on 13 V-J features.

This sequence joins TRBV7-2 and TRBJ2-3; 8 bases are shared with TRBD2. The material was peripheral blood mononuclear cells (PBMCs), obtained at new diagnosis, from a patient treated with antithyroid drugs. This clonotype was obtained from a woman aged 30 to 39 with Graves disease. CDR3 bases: TGTGCCAGCAGCCCTCAGCGGGAGTCCGGCACAGATACGCAGTATTTT. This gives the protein CASSPQRESGTDTQYF.